This entry lists 23 T cell receptor beta chains sequenced from one sample in a study of cytomegalovirus exposure and HLA in healthy donors. A multiplex PCR was run with 60 Vbeta primers and 13 Jbeta primers. Sequencing was performed with immunoSEQ multiplex PCR; in TCRdb, only in-frame clones are kept and a portion is missing. Of around 130,000 clones in the sample, about four fifths were seen once. Sequenced material: PBMCs. The receptor set was obtained from a man aged 25 to 45 in good health and CMV-seronegative.

J is TRBJ1-1 and V is TRBV2, with 8 bases matching TRBD1. V was pared by 7 bases and J by 6 bases, with 13 bases of the junction left unmatched. CDR1 and CDR2 from the germline V gene are SNHLY and FYNNEI. This CDR3 is 15 amino acids long. CDR3: CASTLTQGVSPEAFF. CDR3 coding DNA: TGTGCCAGCACCTTGACACAGGGGGTAAGCCCTGAAGCTTTCTTT.

The chain carries TRBV19 and TRBJ2-1; D is unresolved. This CDR3 is built from 13 residues. The germline V gene encodes CDR1 LNHDA and CDR2 SQIVND (reference sequence). V was shortened by 8 bases and J by 3 bases, with 11 bases between the two germline ends. The CDR3 protein is CASSSLGYNEQFF. DNA of the CDR3: TGTGCCAGTTCTAGTTTGGGCTACAATGAGCAGTTCTTC.

The chain uses TRBV28 and TRBJ2-7; the D gene is possibly TRBD1 (6 bases). Germline V gene lookup returns CDR1 MDHEN and CDR2 SYDVKM. Trimming removed 5 bases at V and 2 bases at J, with 10 bases between. This CDR3 has 13 amino acids. CDR3 protein: CASSPGHPYEQYF. The CDR3 DNA is TGTGCCAGCAGTCCGGGACATCCCTACGAGCAGTACTTC.

This clone turned up a few times. The rearrangement joins TRBV5-6 to TRBJ1-5; TRBD1 agrees at 8 bases. Germline CDR1 SGHDT, CDR2 YYEEEE. The V gene end was trimmed by 5 bases and the J gene end by 7 bases; junction bases not matched to a gene: 8. The CDR3 length is 14 residues. This CDR3 is CASSHQGAGQPQHF. The CDR3 DNA follows: TGTGCCAGCAGTCATCAGGGGGCAGGGCAGCCCCAGCATTTT. The full variable domain, completed using reference TRBV5-6 and TRBJ1-5, is DAGVTQSPTHLIKTRGQQVTLRCSPKSGHDTVSWYQQALGQGPQFIFQYYEEEERQRGNFPDRFSGHQFPNYSSELNVNALLLGDSALYLCASSHQGAGQPQHFGDGTRLSIL.

V and J are TRBV19 and TRBJ2-3, with 7 bases that match TRBD2. This CDR3 region has 15 residues. J lost 0 bases, V lost 6 bases, and 6 bases had no gene match. Germline V gene lookup returns CDR1 LNHDA and CDR2 SQIVND (reference sequence). CDR3 sequence reads: CASRRLGGSTDTQYF. The DNA for the CDR3 is TGTGCCAGTAGGAGACTCGGGGGGAGCACAGATACGCAGTATTTT.

The V and J genes are TRBV10-3 and TRBJ2-1; the D gene is possibly TRBD1 (5 bases). This CDR3 comprises 13 residues. The germline CDR1 and CDR2 sequences are ENHRY and SYGVKD. V gave up 7 bases and J gave up 8 bases, with 15 bases separating them. CDR3 bases: TGTGCCATCAACCAGGGTGATGGAGATGAGCAGTTCTTC. This codes for CAINQGDGDEQFF.

This chain links TRBV6-1 with TRBJ1-1; D remains ambiguous. CDR3 size: 13 residues. Per germline, CDR1 MNHNS and CDR2 SASEGT. Trimming took 6 bases from V and 0 from J, leaving 8 bases between them. The DNA of the CDR3 is TGTGCCAGCAGGGCCTCCCTGAACACTGAAGCTTTCTTT. This encodes CASRASLNTEAFF.

In this sample, this clone turned up once. V is TRBV4-3 and J is TRBJ1-6; unclear D gene. V was trimmed by 0 bases and J by 1 base, leaving 10 bases between them. The CDR3 consists of 17 residues. CDR1 is LGHNA and CDR2 is YSLEER in the germline V gene. CDR3: CASSQELQTSYNSPLHF. The CDR3 region has the DNA TGCGCCAGCAGCCAAGAATTACAGACATCCTATAATTCACCCCTCCACTTT.

This clone has only one observation. The genes are TRBV7-2 and TRBJ2-5, with TRBD2 identical over 15 bases. Germline CDR1 SGHTA, CDR2 FQGNSA. The V segment lost 5 bases and the J segment 1 base; nucleotides outside the gene matches: 5. The CDR3 extends over 17 amino acids. The CDR3: CASSTRTSGGGQETQYF. The CDR3 DNA follows: TGTGCCAGCAGCACCCGGACTAGCGGGGGGGGCCAAGAGACCCAGTACTTC.

The chain employs TRBV2 and TRBJ2-7; 8 nucleotides match TRBD1. The length of the CDR3 is 13 residues. Losses at the gene ends were 7 bases for V and 1 base for J; bases not matched to a gene: 3. CDR1 and CDR2 (germline): SNHLY, FYNNEI. CDR3 sequence (DNA): TGTGCCAGCATGAGGACAGGGTCCTACGAGCAGTACTTC. Amino acids: CASMRTGSYEQYF.

In this sample, this clone turned up once. The rearrangement joins TRBV4-2 to TRBJ2-3; D is perhaps TRBD2 (5 bases). Looked up from germline, CDR1 is LGHNA and CDR2 is YNFKEQ. The CDR3 contains 13 residues. Trimming removed 0 bases at V and 10 bases at J, with 11 bases between. CDR3 loop: CASSQESARAQYF. CDR3 coding DNA: TGTGCCAGCAGCCAAGAAAGTGCGCGGGCGCAGTATTTT.

The chain uses TRBV29-1 and TRBJ2-1, with a tentative D call TRBD2 (5 bases). This CDR3 is built from 12 residues. CDR1 and CDR2 (germline): SQVTM, ANQGSEA. Trimming took 7 bases from V and 7 from J, leaving 14 bases between them. The CDR3 DNA sequence: TGCAGCGCCGGATCTGGGGAGAATGAGCAGTTCTTC. Protein sequence: CSAGSGENEQFF.

The chain combines TRBV6-6 with TRBJ2-3; 8 nucleotides match TRBD1. From germline, CDR1 is MNHNY and CDR2 SVGAGI (reference sequence). The V gene end was trimmed by 7 bases and the J gene end by 8 bases; junction bases not matched to a gene: 5. This CDR3 has 12 residues. CDR3 bases: TGTGCCAGCACTCCGGACAGGGCTACGCAGTATTTT. Translating it yields CASTPDRATQYF.

This chain connects TRBV10-2 to TRBJ1-2, with D uncertain. The CDR3 runs 13 residues. V lost 3 bases and J lost 2, with 7 bases in between. Germline CDR1 is WSHSY and CDR2 is SAAADI. The CDR3 reads CASSESVNYGYTF. The CDR3 region has the DNA TGCGCCAGCAGTGAATCAGTCAACTATGGCTACACCTTC.

This chain uses TRBV5-1 with TRBJ2-3; TRBD2 matches at 8 bases. The CDR3 has 16 amino acids. The V gene's germline CDR1 is SGHRS and CDR2 YFSETQ. The ends lost 5 bases at V and 2 bases at J; junction bases unmatched: 10. Here the CDR3 reads CASRPTGGVVTDTQYF. The CDR3 DNA is TGCGCCAGCAGACCCACCGGGGGGGTGGTCACAGATACGCAGTATTTT.

The chain uses TRBV6-6 and TRBJ1-5; D is unclear. This CDR3 comprises 14 residues. V was cut by 5 bases and J by 8 bases, with 16 bases left in between. Germline CDR1 MNHNY, CDR2 SVGAGI (reference sequence). Here the CDR3 reads CASSSRGLAEPQHF. The CDR3 DNA follows: TGTGCCAGCAGTAGCCGGGGATTAGCGGAGCCCCAGCATTTT.

V and J are TRBV6-5 and TRBJ2-3; D not certain. V lost 7 bases, J lost 2 bases, and 13 bases lay in between. Germline assignment: CDR1 MNHEY and CDR2 SVGAGI. This CDR3 is built from 14 residues. The CDR3 DNA follows: TGTGCCAGCACGAACAGTTTTGTCACAGATACGCAGTATTTT. Protein: CASTNSFVTDTQYF.

The rearrangement joins TRBV29-1 to TRBJ1-4; 9 bases fit TRBD1. V was clipped by 6 bases and J by 11 bases; unmatched bases: 13. This CDR3 has 14 residues. Per the germline V gene, CDR1 is SQVTM and CDR2 is ANQGSEA. The CDR3 coding sequence is TGCAGCGTCCTCCTACAGGGGGCGCGCCCCAAACTGTTTTTT. It yields the protein CSVLLQGARPKLFF.

The sample holds a few counts of this clone. The chain employs TRBV19 and TRBJ2-2, with TRBD1 matching over 7 bases. The V gene end was trimmed by 6 bases and the J gene end by 4 bases; junction bases not matched to a gene: 5. This CDR3 spans 14 amino acids. CDR1 is LNHDA, CDR2 SQIVND, per germline (reference sequence). The CDR3 sequence is CASSITGVTGELFF. DNA for the CDR3: TGTGCCAGTAGCATCACAGGGGTCACCGGGGAGCTGTTTTTT.

The CDR3 protein is CASRAGGVVYEQYF. CDR3 DNA sequence: TGTGCCAGCAGGGCAGGGGGAGTCGTCTACGAGCAGTACTTC. This rearrangement joins TRBV6-1 to TRBJ2-7, with 7 bases fitting TRBD1. There are 14 residues in the CDR3. Germline V gives CDR1 MNHNS, CDR2 SASEGT. V dropped 6 bases and J dropped 3; count of bases not matched to a gene: 8.

The chain combines TRBV28 with TRBJ2-7, with a possible D match to TRBD1 (6 bases). Germline V gives CDR1 MDHEN, CDR2 SYDVKM. V dropped 5 bases and J dropped 7 bases, with 18 bases sitting between them. The CDR3 sequence is 14 residues long. The chain's CDR3 is CASSIQDSEREQYF. The CDR3 DNA reads as TGTGCCAGCAGTATACAGGACAGCGAGCGGGAGCAGTACTTC.

This clone was found a few times. The genes are TRBV5-8 and TRBJ2-7, with 16 nucleotides matching TRBD2. The ends lost 4 bases at V and 5 bases at J; junction bases unmatched: 3. The length of the CDR3 is 15 residues. Germline CDR1 reads SGHTS; CDR2 reads YDEGEE. CDR3 sequence (DNA): TGTGCCAGCAGCAGGGGACTAGCGGGGGGGAACGAGCAGTACTTC. Amino acid sequence: CASSRGLAGGNEQYF. Complete variable domain (other parts from reference TRBV5-8 and TRBJ2-7): EAGVTQSPTHLIKTRGQQATLRCSPISGHTSVYWYQQALGLGLQFLLWYDEGEERNRGNFPPRFSGRQFPNYSSELNVNALELEDSALYLCASSRGLAGGNEQYFGPGTRLTVT.

The V and J genes are TRBV29-1 and TRBJ1-1; tentative D call: TRBD1 (6 bases). Trimming pared 4 bases from V and 3 bases from J, leaving 12 bases between. The germline CDR1 and CDR2 sequences are SQVTM and ANQGSEA. The CDR3 runs to 13 residues. CDR3 sequence reads: CSVGWAGDTEAFF. In DNA, the CDR3 is TGCAGCGTTGGATGGGCAGGGGACACTGAAGCTTTCTTT.